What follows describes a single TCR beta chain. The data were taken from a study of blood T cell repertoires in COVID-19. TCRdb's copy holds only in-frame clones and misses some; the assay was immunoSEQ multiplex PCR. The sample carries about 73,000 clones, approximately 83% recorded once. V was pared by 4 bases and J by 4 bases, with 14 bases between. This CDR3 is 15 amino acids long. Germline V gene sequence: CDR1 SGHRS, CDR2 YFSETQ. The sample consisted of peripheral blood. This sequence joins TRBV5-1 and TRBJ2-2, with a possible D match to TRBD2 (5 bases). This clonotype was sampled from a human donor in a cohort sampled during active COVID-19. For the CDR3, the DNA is TGCGCCAGCAGCCTCTTCGGGGAGACCACCGGGGAGCTGTTTTTT. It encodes CASSLFGETTGELFF.